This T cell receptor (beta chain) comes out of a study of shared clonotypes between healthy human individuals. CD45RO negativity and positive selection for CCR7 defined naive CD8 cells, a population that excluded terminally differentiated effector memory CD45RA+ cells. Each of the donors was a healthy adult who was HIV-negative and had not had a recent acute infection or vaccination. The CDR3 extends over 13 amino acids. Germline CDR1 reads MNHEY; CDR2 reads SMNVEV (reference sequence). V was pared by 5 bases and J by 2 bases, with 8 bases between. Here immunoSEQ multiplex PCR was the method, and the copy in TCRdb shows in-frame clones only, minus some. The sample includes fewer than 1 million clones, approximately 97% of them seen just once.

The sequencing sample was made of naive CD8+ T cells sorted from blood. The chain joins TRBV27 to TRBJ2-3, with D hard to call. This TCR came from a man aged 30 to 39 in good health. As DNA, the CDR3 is TGTGCCAGCAGTCCACAACCCACAGATACGCAGTATTTT. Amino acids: CASSPQPTDTQYF.